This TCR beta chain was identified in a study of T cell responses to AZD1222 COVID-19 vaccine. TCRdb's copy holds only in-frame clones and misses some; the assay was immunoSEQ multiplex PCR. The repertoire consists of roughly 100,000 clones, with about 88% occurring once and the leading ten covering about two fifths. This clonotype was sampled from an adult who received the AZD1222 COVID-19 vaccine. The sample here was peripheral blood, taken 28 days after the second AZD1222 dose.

The CDR3 sequence is CSVGAGEGAYNEQFF. In DNA form, the CDR3 reads TGCAGCGTGGGAGCAGGGGAGGGGGCCTACAATGAGCAGTTCTTC. V usage is TRBV29-1 and J usage is TRBJ2-1, with D possibly TRBD2 on 7 matching bases. Trimming took 6 bases from V and 2 from J, leaving 17 bases between them. Germline V lookup: CDR1 SQVTM, CDR2 ANQGSEA. The CDR3 runs to 15 residues.